These 26 T cell receptor beta chains came from one sample sequenced in a study of shared T cell receptors in the human thymus. The data were produced by immunoSEQ multiplex PCR, yet TCRdb's version contains in-frame clones alone and is incomplete. Of about 660,000 clones detected, roughly 90% appear once; the ten largest clones hold 0.0095% to 0.013%. These data also formed part of another study, on human thymus T cells.

The sample was thymocytes. These receptors originate from a boy younger than two with a congenital heart defect.

The rearrangement uses TRBV30 and TRBJ2-6, with D possibly TRBD2 on 5 matching bases. The CDR3 has 15 amino acids. V was pared by 3 bases and J by 0 bases, with 9 bases between. CDR1 and CDR2 (germline): GTSNPN, SVGIG (reference sequence). The CDR3 DNA reads as TGTGCCTGGAGGGCGGGTAGCTCTGGGGCCAACGTCCTGACTTTC. This gives the protein CAWRAGSSGANVLTF. The full variable domain, completed using reference TRBV30 and TRBJ2-6, is SQTIHQWPATLVQPVGSPLSLECTVEGTSNPNLYWYRQAAGRGLQLLFYSVGIGQISSEVPQNLSASRPQDRQFILSSKKLLLSDSGFYLCAWRAGSSGANVLTFGAGSRLTVL.

This clone was seen a few times. Other nucleotide sequences in the sample specify the same CDR3. V usage is TRBV5-6 and J usage is TRBJ2-6, with a possible D match to TRBD1 (6 bases). CDR3 length equals 15 residues. Trimming took 2 bases from V and 1 from J, leaving 7 bases between them. Germline assignment: CDR1 SGHDT and CDR2 YYEEEE. CDR3 nucleotides: TGTGCCAGCAGCTTCAGGGGTTCTGGGGCCAACGTCCTGACTTTC. Translating it yields CASSFRGSGANVLTF.

V gene TRBV5-4 combines with J gene TRBJ2-1; 8 bases are shared with TRBD2. Germline V lookup: CDR1 SGHNT, CDR2 YYREEE (reference sequence). The CDR3 is 17 residues long. V was clipped by 4 bases and J by 4 bases; unmatched bases: 13. The CDR3 nucleotides are TGTGCCAGCAGCCGCGGGGGTAGCGGGAATCGGTACAATGAGCAGTTCTTC. The encoded protein is CASSRGGSGNRYNEQFF.

This clone was picked up a small number of times. The chain combines TRBV4-3 with TRBJ1-2; D is uncertain. CDR1 is LGHNA, CDR2 YSLEER, per germline. Trimming stripped 0 bases from V and 6 bases from J, with 8 bases between. The length of the CDR3 is 13 residues. This CDR3 reads CASSQDYGDGYTF. CDR3 nucleotide sequence: TGCGCCAGCAGCCAAGATTACGGAGATGGCTACACCTTC.

J is TRBJ1-3 and V is TRBV30; a weak D match, TRBD1 (6 bases). With 4 bases removed from V and 4 bases from J, the gap between germline ends came to 11 bases. Per the germline V gene, CDR1 is GTSNPN and CDR2 is SVGIG (reference sequence). The CDR3 has 13 amino acids. The CDR3 sequence: CAWTTGIGNTIYF. In nucleotides, the CDR3 is TGTGCCTGGACGACAGGCATAGGAAACACCATATATTTT.

J is TRBJ1-2 and V is TRBV6-1; D call uncertain. The CDR3 consists of 13 residues. Germline V CDR1 and CDR2: MNHNS, SASEGT. V lost 5 bases, J lost 0 bases, and 7 bases lay in between. CDR3 in DNA: TGTGCCAGCAGTAGCCAAGCTAACTATGGCTACACCTTC. Translated: CASSSQANYGYTF.

The chain joins TRBV16 to TRBJ2-7; the D gene is possibly TRBD1 (5 bases). Germline V gene sequence: CDR1 KGHSY, CDR2 FQNENV. V was cut by 1 base and J by 2 bases, with 12 bases left in between. This CDR3 has 15 amino acids. CDR3 coding DNA: TGTGCCAGCAGCCAATATAACAGGACGCCCTACGAGCAGTACTTC. Its translation: CASSQYNRTPYEQYF. Full variable domain (outside the CDR3, taken from reference TRBV16 and TRBJ2-7): GEEVAQTPKHLVRGEGQKAKLYCAPIKGHSYVFWYQQVLKNEFKFLISFQNENVFDETGMPKERFSAKCLPNSPCSLEIQATKLEDSAVYFCASSQYNRTPYEQYFGPGTRLTVT.

This chain links TRBV27 with TRBJ1-3; unclear D gene. Germline values: CDR1 MNHEY, CDR2 SMNVEV (reference sequence). Trimming removed 6 bases at V and 3 bases at J, with 3 bases between. The CDR3 has 11 amino acids. The CDR3 protein is CASRRGNTIYF. The CDR3, as DNA: TGTGCCAGCAGGCGTGGAAACACCATATATTTT.

The chain has TRBV9 and TRBJ2-4, with 7 bases lining up with TRBD1. Trimming took 0 bases from V and 4 from J; bases not matched to a gene: 10. The CDR3 has 17 amino acids. Per the germline V gene, CDR1 is SGDLS and CDR2 is YYNGEE. CDR3 nucleotides: TGTGCCAGCAGCGTAGGCCCGGGCTCGACAGGGAAAAACATTCAGTACTTC. Encoded protein: CASSVGPGSTGKNIQYF.

The rearrangement links TRBV11-2 to TRBJ2-7; perhaps TRBD2 as D (5 bases). V lost 1 base and J lost 0, with 10 bases in between. The germline V gene has CDR1 SGHAT and CDR2 FQNNGV. The CDR3 has 15 residues. The CDR3 DNA reads as TGTGCCAGCAGCTTAGGCCCTAGCACCTCCTACGAGCAGTACTTC. Translating gives CASSLGPSTSYEQYF.

This rearrangement joins TRBV10-3 to TRBJ2-3; no clear D. Trimming removed 6 bases at V and 3 bases at J, with 10 bases between. This CDR3 is built from 13 residues. Per the germline V gene, CDR1 is ENHRY and CDR2 is SYGVKD. Here the CDR3 reads CAIRPQETDTQYF. The CDR3 DNA is TGTGCCATCAGGCCCCAGGAAACAGATACGCAGTATTTT.

This clone has a single count. V and J are TRBV2 and TRBJ2-1; 9 bases align to TRBD1. The V gene's germline CDR1 is SNHLY and CDR2 FYNNEI. V shed 6 bases, J shed 6 bases, and the junction held 15 bases outside the gene matches. The CDR3 spans 17 residues. The chain's CDR3 is CASSEPSYGTGSNEQFF. CDR3 DNA sequence: TGTGCCAGCAGCGAGCCGTCGTATGGGACAGGGAGCAATGAGCAGTTCTTC.

The chain combines TRBV7-2 with TRBJ2-7; D gene uncertain. V was cut by 4 bases and J by 2 bases, with 12 bases left in between. CDR3 length equals 14 residues. CDR1 and CDR2 from the germline V gene are SGHTA and FQGNSA. The CDR3 DNA reads TGTGCCAGCAGCTCGAGTGTCCAGGCCTACGAGCAGTACTTC. Amino acid sequence: CASSSSVQAYEQYF.

This clone has a single count. J is TRBJ2-7 and V is TRBV9; TRBD2 is a possible D gene (7 bases). The CDR3 totals 16 residues. Trimming removed 0 bases at V and 0 bases at J, with 13 bases between. Germline V lookup: CDR1 SGDLS, CDR2 YYNGEE. This CDR3 is CASSVGGGYSSYEQYF. DNA of the CDR3: TGTGCCAGCAGCGTAGGGGGGGGCTACAGCTCCTACGAGCAGTACTTC.

The rearrangement links TRBV4-3 to TRBJ1-1; TRBD1 might be the D (5 bases). Germline CDR1 reads LGHNA; CDR2 reads YSLEER. The CDR3 is 17 residues long. V gave up 1 base and J gave up 0 bases, with 15 bases separating them. The CDR3 DNA reads as TGCGCCAGCAGCCAAGGCAGTCCTGGACACATGAACACTGAAGCTTTCTTT. It translates to CASSQGSPGHMNTEAFF.

This clone appeared a few times. The chain has TRBV28 and TRBJ2-7; TRBD1 agrees at 10 bases. After removal of 2 bases from V and 2 bases from J, the junction contained 9 bases not matched to a gene. Germline values: CDR1 MDHEN, CDR2 SYDVKM. This CDR3 is 17 amino acids long. The CDR3 region is CASSLKNRDRGPYEQYF. CDR3 coding DNA: TGTGCCAGCAGTTTAAAGAACCGGGACAGGGGACCCTACGAGCAGTACTTC.

This chain connects TRBV7-9 to TRBJ2-7; no clear D gene. With 0 bases removed from V and 6 bases from J, the gap between germline ends came to 9 bases. Germline assignment: CDR1 SEHNR and CDR2 FQNEAQ (reference sequence). There are 13 residues in the CDR3. The CDR3 spells CASSLAPRSEQYF. DNA for the CDR3: TGTGCCAGCAGCTTAGCCCCTCGTTCCGAGCAGTACTTC.

The V and J genes are TRBV25-1 and TRBJ2-3; D might be TRBD1 (6 bases). Trimming shortened V by 3 bases and J by 2 bases, and 9 bases separated the two germline ends. From germline, CDR1 is MGHDK and CDR2 SYGVNS. This CDR3 is 14 amino acids long. The chain's CDR3 is CASSDQGNTDTQYF. The CDR3 DNA reads TGTGCCAGCAGTGACCAGGGGAACACAGATACGCAGTATTTT.

The chain couples TRBV19 to TRBJ1-2, with D perhaps TRBD1 (6 bases). Germline loops: CDR1 LNHDA, CDR2 SQIVND (reference sequence). V shed 3 bases and J shed 6 bases, with 14 bases lying between them. The CDR3 runs 14 residues. CDR3 sequence: CASSILGQRNGYTF. For the CDR3, the DNA is TGTGCCAGTAGTATCCTTGGACAGCGAAATGGCTACACCTTC. The full variable domain, in which reference TRBV19 and TRBJ1-2 provide the parts outside the CDR3, is DGGITQSPKYLFRKEGQNVTLSCEQNLNHDAMYWYRQDPGQGLRLIYYSQIVNDFQKGDIAEGYSVSREKKESFPLTVTSAQKNPTAFYLCASSILGQRNGYTFGSGTRLTVV.

Only one count was recorded for this clone. This chain connects TRBV7-2 to TRBJ2-1, with D tentatively TRBD1 (6 bases). CDR1 and CDR2 (germline): SGHTA, FQGNSA. The CDR3 is 11 amino acids. V was pared by 7 bases and J by 8 bases, with 9 bases between. CDR3 amino acids: CASISGDEQFF. CDR3 DNA sequence: TGTGCCAGCATCTCAGGGGATGAGCAGTTCTTC.

The V and J genes are TRBV6-1 and TRBJ1-2, with D uncertain. V lost 2 bases and J 8 bases, leaving 18 bases between the germline ends. This CDR3 region has 15 residues. CDR1 and CDR2 (germline): MNHNS, SASEGT. The CDR3 nucleotides are TGTGCCAGCAGTGAAATTCCAGGTCGGCGGGAAGGCTACACCTTC. This codes for CASSEIPGRREGYTF.

In this sample, this clone turned up a few times. The chain recombines TRBV30 with TRBJ1-5; D not resolved. Germline CDR1 reads GTSNPN; CDR2 reads SVGIG (reference sequence). CDR3 length: 15 amino acids. V was shortened by 0 bases and J by 3 bases, with 12 bases between the two germline ends. CDR3 nucleotide sequence: TGTGCCTGGAGTGTGGGTCGGAGTTTCAATCAGCCCCAGCATTTT. The encoded protein is CAWSVGRSFNQPQHF. The complete variable domain, with remaining parts taken from reference TRBV30 and TRBJ1-5, reads SQTIHQWPATLVQPVGSPLSLECTVEGTSNPNLYWYRQAAGRGLQLLFYSVGIGQISSEVPQNLSASRPQDRQFILSSKKLLLSDSGFYLCAWSVGRSFNQPQHFGDGTRLSIL.

This rearrangement joins TRBV4-1 to TRBJ2-7; 11 bases map to TRBD2. Germline V gene lookup returns CDR1 MGHRA and CDR2 YSYEKL. The ends lost 0 bases at V and 6 bases at J; junction bases unmatched: 4. This CDR3 comprises 15 residues. DNA for the CDR3: TGCGCCAGCAGCCAAGATCGCCTAGCGGGAGGCGAGCAGTACTTC. Its translation: CASSQDRLAGGEQYF.

The CDR3 is CASSEPGAETQYF. CDR3 nucleotide sequence: TGTGCCAGCAGTGAACCAGGGGCTGAGACCCAGTACTTC. The chain employs TRBV2 and TRBJ2-5; D might be TRBD1 (6 bases). Germline CDR1 is SNHLY and CDR2 is FYNNEI. The CDR3 sequence is 13 residues long. Trimming cost V 2 bases and J 5 bases, with 9 bases left between them.

This rearrangement joins TRBV27 to TRBJ2-1; TRBD2 agrees at 9 bases. The CDR3 contains 17 residues. The trim removed 5 bases at V and 6 bases at J, leaving 14 bases unmatched. Germline V gene lookup returns CDR1 MNHEY and CDR2 SMNVEV (reference sequence). The CDR3 DNA follows: TGTGCCAGCAGTCCTCTCCGGTTGCGGGAGGGCTTCAATGAGCAGTTCTTC. This translates into CASSPLRLREGFNEQFF.

This clone occurred once. V is TRBV7-9 and J is TRBJ1-2; maybe TRBD1 (5 bases). Trimming shortened V by 5 bases and J by 3 bases, and 22 bases separated the two germline ends. CDR3 size: 17 residues. Germline CDR1 SEHNR, CDR2 FQNEAQ (reference sequence). CDR3 loop: CASSIHPDRQSYYGYTF. For the CDR3, the DNA is TGTGCCAGCAGCATACATCCGGATAGACAGAGCTACTATGGCTACACCTTC.